This paragraph reports one T cell receptor (beta chain). The antigen is undetermined. The data stem from a study of shared clonotypes between healthy human individuals. Study-level results: As a rule, naive subsets had a larger estimated richness than memory subsets.

Repertoires were generated with immunoSEQ multiplex PCR, while TCRdb's copy carries only in-frame clones and drops some. The sample includes about 1.5 million clones, nearly 99% seen only once; the top ten take around 0.47%. This CDR3 is 12 amino acids long. Germline CDR1 reads MDHEN; CDR2 reads SYDVKM. Trimming shortened V by 6 bases and J by 5 bases, and 10 bases separated the two germline ends. CD4+ cells yielded CD45RA+ naive and CD45RA-negative memory subsets. The clonotype comes from a young man in good health. Sequencing was performed on naive CD4+ T cells sorted from blood. Subset meaning: CD45RA+ positively selected. The gene calls are TRBV28 and TRBJ2-5; D gene uncertain. The CDR3 DNA reads TGTGCCAGCAGCAAACGGATTGAGACCCAGTACTTC. Its translation is CASSKRIETQYF. The full variable domain, rest sourced from reference TRBV28 and TRBJ2-5, is DVKVTQSSRYLVKRTGEKVFLECVQDMDHENMFWYRQDPGLGLRLIYFSYDVKMKEKGDIPEGYSVSREKKERFSLILESASTNQTSMYLCASSKRIETQYFGPGTRLLVL.